The rows below give T cell receptor beta chains drawn from one sample of a study of blood T cell repertoires in COVID-19. TCRdb keeps only in-frame clones here, not all; method: immunoSEQ multiplex PCR. The sample carries around 230,000 clones, 70% to 90% recorded once. The material sequenced was peripheral blood. These receptors came from a man aged 50 to 60 with COVID-19, enrolled during active disease. Both conserved end residues are part of each CDR3. A D gene is named only where the DNA matches it firmly. Expanded clones are given a class, and other clones once, few, many or no size at all.

once	TRBV2	TRBD1	TRBJ2-1	TGTGCCAGCTCGAAGACAGGGGGCATCAATGAGCAGTTCTTC	CASSKTGGINEQFF
.	TRBV7-8	.	TRBJ1-1	TGTGCCAGCAGCTTAGACGCAGGGCTGAACACTGAAGCTTTCTTT	CASSLDAGLNTEAFF
.	TRBV5-5	TRBD1	TRBJ2-7	TGTGCCAGCACCACAGGGGAGATCAACGAGCAGTACTTC	CASTTGEINEQYF
.	TRBV30	.	TRBJ1-2	TGTGCCTGGAGTGCGGCCCCACCTACAAGACTAAATTATGGCTACACCTTC	CAWSAAPPTRLNYGYTF
once	TRBV13	TRBD2	TRBJ2-5	TGTGCCAGCAGCTTAAGCTTGCAGGCGGGGGGACAAGAGACCCAGTACTTC	CASSLSLQAGGQETQYF
once	TRBV6-5	.	TRBJ1-4	TGTGCCAGCAGCTTGGACTTGGCGGGTGAAAAACTGTTTTTT	CASSLDLAGEKLFF
.	TRBV10-2	TRBD1	TRBJ1-5	TGCGCCAGCTCATCCCCTGGGAGACAGGGGGCCAAGCAGCCCCAGCATTTT	CASSSPGRQGAKQPQHF
.	TRBV7-2	TRBD1	TRBJ2-1	TGTGCCAGCAGCTTAGATCAGGGGGCGGATGAGCAGTTCTTC	CASSLDQGADEQFF
.	TRBV7-3	TRBD1	TRBJ2-5	TGTGCCAGCAGCTTACCCGGGACAGGGGGTTCTAGTGCCCAGTACTTC	CASSLPGTGGSSAQYF
.	TRBV19	TRBD2	TRBJ2-1	TGTGCCAGTAGTATTTCCCCGACTAGCGGGGGGGGTGAGCAGTTCTTC	CASSISPTSGGGEQFF
few	TRBV12-3/TRBV12-4	.	TRBJ1-5	TGTGCCAGCAGCCTACAGGCTAATCAGCCCCAGCATTTT	CASSLQANQPQHF
.	TRBV7-6	TRBD1	TRBJ1-2	TGTGCCAGCAGCCAAGGGACAGGGGTTAACTATGGCTACACCTTC	CASSQGTGVNYGYTF
.	TRBV28	.	TRBJ1-6	TGTGCCACCGACACTTCCGGCTATAATTCACCCCTCCACTTT	CATDTSGYNSPLHF
.	TRBV12-3/TRBV12-4	TRBD1	TRBJ1-2	TGTGCCGGAGGGGGCTCCTATGGCTACACCTTC	CAGGGSYGYTF
.	TRBV21-1	.	TRBJ2-5	TGTGCCAGCAGCAATTTTAAGACTAGCGGTAAACAAGAGACCCAGTACTTC	CASSNFKTSGKQETQYF
.	TRBV5-6	.	TRBJ1-2	TGTGCCAGCAGTCTCCTGCGACAGGAATACACTAACTATGGCTACACCTTC	CASSLLRQEYTNYGYTF
.	TRBV6-6	TRBD2	TRBJ2-2	TGTGCCAGCAGTCGTCGACTAGCGGGGGAGAACACCGGGGAGCTGTTTTTT	CASSRRLAGENTGELFF
.	TRBV7-2	.	TRBJ1-6	TGTGCCAGCAGCTTAGACATGAATTCACCCCTCCACTTT	CASSLDMNSPLHF
.	TRBV5-1	TRBD1	TRBJ2-5	TGCGCCAGCAGCTTGGTTTCAGGGGGCCAAGAGACCCAGTACTTC	CASSLVSGGQETQYF
.	TRBV6-6	.	TRBJ2-7	TGTGCCAGCAGCCGCCGGGACACGGCCAACGAGCAGTACTTC	CASSRRDTANEQYF
few	TRBV6-4	TRBD1	TRBJ1-3	TGTGCCAGCAGGGGACAGGGATCGGGAAACACCATATATTTT	CASRGQGSGNTIYF
.	TRBV5-1	.	TRBJ2-6	TGCGCCAGCATTGCCGGGGGTCCGGCGGGGGCCAACGTCCTGACTTTC	CASIAGGPAGANVLTF
.	TRBV6-5	.	TRBJ2-5	TGTGCCAGCAGTTACGGGGGGGCAGAGACCCAGTACTTC	CASSYGGAETQYF
.	TRBV6-2/TRBV6-3	TRBD2	TRBJ2-5	TGTGCCAGCAGTTACTCGAAGCGGGGGGGCCAAGAGACCCAGTACTTC	CASSYSKRGGQETQYF
few	TRBV5-5	.	TRBJ1-2	TGTGCCAGCAGCTTGGTTCGGTCTACAACACTAGCTAACTATGGCTACACCTTC	CASSLVRSTTLANYGYTF
.	TRBV23-1	TRBD1	TRBJ1-2	TGCGCCAGCAGTCCGAGGAAGGAACAGGGGGCGGATGACTATGGCTACACCTTC	CASSPRKEQGADDYGYTF
.	TRBV18	.	TRBJ1-2	TGTGCCAGCTCTCCCGACAGAAACTATGGCTACACCTTC	CASSPDRNYGYTF
.	TRBV25-1	TRBD1	TRBJ1-4	TGTGCCAGCAGGGACCAGGGGGACGGTCATGAAAAACTGTTTTTT	CASRDQGDGHEKLFF
.	TRBV11-2	.	TRBJ1-3	TGTGCCAGCAGCCCGACAGTGCGTAGTGAAAACACCATATATTTT	CASSPTVRSENTIYF
.	TRBV5-1	TRBD1	TRBJ2-3	TGCGCCAGCACCAGGGACAGGGGAAGCACAGATACGCAGTATTTT	CASTRDRGSTDTQYF
.	TRBV5-6	.	TRBJ2-3	TGTGCCAGCAGCTTGCGAGTCACAGGGTCTCTCACAGATACGCAGTATTTT	CASSLRVTGSLTDTQYF
.	TRBV4-1	TRBD1	TRBJ2-7	TGCGCCAGCAGCCACCTGACAGGGGGCAGGTACGAGCAGTACTTC	CASSHLTGGRYEQYF
.	TRBV5-8	TRBD1	TRBJ1-6	TGTGCCAGCACCCCCTCTCGGACAGGGCGCAGGTCACCCCTCCACTTT	CASTPSRTGRRSPLHF
.	TRBV7-3	TRBD1	TRBJ1-1	TGTGCCAGCAGCTTAGGGACAGGGGCCACTGAAGCTTTCTTT	CASSLGTGATEAFF
.	TRBV9	TRBD1	TRBJ1-1	TGTGCCAGCAGCGCGGGAGGGGGACAGTTGGGTTCTGAAGCTTTCTTT	CASSAGGGQLGSEAFF
.	TRBV6-2/TRBV6-3	.	TRBJ1-1	TGTGCCAGCAGTTCGGTACGTACAGGGCTGAACACTGAAGCTTTCTTT	CASSSVRTGLNTEAFF
.	TRBV24-1	TRBD1	TRBJ2-5	TGTGCCACCAAGGGGGCCTATGGAGAGACCCAGTACTTC	CATKGAYGETQYF
.	TRBV9	.	TRBJ1-4	TGTGCCAGCAGCGTAGACCCCCCGGGACATCTGTTTTTT	CASSVDPPGHLFF
.	TRBV5-1	.	TRBJ2-7	TGCGCCAGCAGCTTGGTGGGGACACTGGCCTACGAGCAGTACTTC	CASSLVGTLAYEQYF
.	TRBV19	.	TRBJ1-5	TGTGCCAGTAGTATAGCCGGGGGTCGCAATCAGCCCCAGCATTTT	CASSIAGGRNQPQHF
.	TRBV4-2	.	TRBJ1-1	TGTGCCAGCAGCCAAGATTTCGGACAGAGCGAAGCTTTCTTT	CASSQDFGQSEAFF
.	TRBV5-1	TRBD1	TRBJ2-7	TGCGCCAGCAGCTTGGCCCAGACAGGGTACGACGAGCAGTACTTC	CASSLAQTGYDEQYF
few	TRBV9	TRBD1	TRBJ1-4	TGTGCCAGCAGCTCCTCCGGGACAGAGAATGAAAAACTGTTTTTT	CASSSSGTENEKLFF
many	TRBV19	TRBD1	TRBJ1-2	TGTGCCAGTAGTATAGGACAGGGGGCAATTGGCTACACCTTC	CASSIGQGAIGYTF
.	TRBV15	.	TRBJ2-2	TGTGCCACCAGCAGAGATAGTCGCAAGAACACCGGGGAGCTGTTTTTT	CATSRDSRKNTGELFF
.	TRBV30	TRBD1	TRBJ2-5	TGTGCCTGGGACAGGGGCCAAGAGACCCAGTACTTC	CAWDRGQETQYF
few	TRBV5-1	.	TRBJ2-3	TGCGCCAGCAGCTTAGATCGGCCAGGGGGGTCCGATACGCAGTATTTT	CASSLDRPGGSDTQYF
.	TRBV5-1	TRBD1	TRBJ2-3	TGCGCCAGCAGCAGGGACAGGGTTGGCACAGATACGCAGTATTTT	CASSRDRVGTDTQYF
.	TRBV7-9	.	TRBJ1-4	TGTGCCAGCAGCTTAGCAGGGGGTTATGAAAAACTGTTTTTT	CASSLAGGYEKLFF